A single sample gave rise to the 26 T cell receptor beta chains below, sequenced in a study of blood T cell repertoires in COVID-19. Some clones are missing from TCRdb's copy, which holds only in-frame ones; the method was immunoSEQ multiplex PCR. The table lists some 390,000 clones, approximately 91% of them singletons. Sequenced input: peripheral blood. The source of these receptors is a woman in her thirties or forties with COVID-19, enrolled during active disease.

The CDR3 here is CSVIPRGSLDTQYF. DNA of the CDR3: TGCAGCGTTATCCCCAGGGGCTCGTTGGATACGCAGTATTTT. The chain combines TRBV29-1 with TRBJ2-3; D is perhaps TRBD1 (6 bases). The V gene's germline CDR1 is SQVTM and CDR2 ANQGSEA. V gave up 5 bases and J gave up 6 bases, with 18 bases separating them. The CDR3 consists of 14 residues.

The chain joins TRBV5-1 to TRBJ2-5; 8 nucleotides match TRBD2. The CDR3 is made up of 15 amino acids. J lost 5 bases, V lost 4 bases, and 10 bases had no gene match. Germline-derived CDR1 and CDR2 are SGHRS and YFSETQ. This CDR3 is CASSPGAGGEETQYF. The CDR3 DNA sequence: TGCGCCAGCAGCCCAGGGGCGGGGGGTGAGGAGACCCAGTACTTC.

DNA for the CDR3: TGCGCCAGCAGCCAAAGGGCTAGCGAATCCTACGAGCAGTACTTC. This translates into CASSQRASESYEQYF. The chain joins TRBV4-3 to TRBJ2-7, with a weak D call TRBD2 (6 bases). Germline V gene lookup returns CDR1 LGHNA and CDR2 YSLEER. V was trimmed by 2 bases and J by 1 base, leaving 12 bases between them. The CDR3 has 15 residues.

The chain uses TRBV18 and TRBJ2-5; the match to TRBD1 covers 9 bases. Trimming took 2 bases from V and 5 from J; bases not matched to a gene: 6. Germline V CDR1 and CDR2: KGHSH, LQKENI. The CDR3 is 15 residues long. The CDR3 spells CASSPKQGARETQYF. The CDR3, as DNA: TGTGCCAGCTCACCAAAACAGGGGGCACGGGAGACCCAGTACTTC.

This rearrangement joins TRBV7-9 to TRBJ2-3; D may be TRBD2 (6 bases). This CDR3 is built from 15 residues. The V end was cut by 2 bases, the J end by 2 bases, with 11 bases between. The germline gives CDR1 SEHNR, CDR2 FQNEAQ (reference sequence). CDR3 region: CASSLSSGSTDTQYF. CDR3 in DNA: TGTGCCAGCAGCTTAAGTAGCGGCTCCACAGATACGCAGTATTTT.

The J gene is TRBJ1-5, the V gene TRBV2; 8 nucleotides agree with TRBD1. This CDR3 comprises 15 residues. The trim removed 6 bases at V and 4 bases at J, leaving 8 bases unmatched. Germline-derived CDR1 and CDR2 are SNHLY and FYNNEI. The DNA of the CDR3 is TGTGCCAGCAGCCCGGACAGGGCTAGGAATCAGCCCCAGCATTTT. As protein: CASSPDRARNQPQHF.

This clone was seen a handful of times. The chain is built from TRBV24-1 and TRBJ2-1; the match to TRBD1 covers 7 bases. V lost 5 bases and J lost 4; bases outside the gene matches: 7. The CDR3 length is 15 residues. CDR1 and CDR2 from the germline V gene are KGHDR and SFDVKD. As DNA, the CDR3 is TGTGCCACCAGTGGTGGGTGGGACAGTTACAATGAGCAGTTCTTC. This translates into CATSGGWDSYNEQFF.

The V and J genes are TRBV24-1 and TRBJ1-1, with unresolved D. Germline CDR1 is KGHDR and CDR2 is SFDVKD. Trimming left V 0 bases short and J 7 bases short, with 14 bases between. This CDR3 contains 15 residues. This chain's CDR3 is CATSDLAGREGEAFF. CDR3 in DNA: TGTGCCACCAGTGATTTGGCGGGAAGGGAGGGTGAAGCTTTCTTT.

The CDR3 DNA reads TGTGCCAGCAGCTTAGGGAGGACAGGAGGGGACAACACTGAAGCTTTCTTT. This encodes CASSLGRTGGDNTEAFF. This chain connects TRBV7-8 to TRBJ1-1, with 7 bases aligning to TRBD1. This CDR3 is 17 amino acids long. Unmatched junction bases numbered 10, after V lost 1 base and J lost 2 bases. The germline V gene encodes CDR1 SGHVS and CDR2 FQNEAQ.

This chain uses TRBV10-3 with TRBJ2-2; 7 nucleotides align to TRBD1. Germline V gene lookup returns CDR1 ENHRY and CDR2 SYGVKD. Unmatched junction bases numbered 5, after V lost 0 bases and J lost 4 bases. The length of the CDR3 is 16 residues. The CDR3 nucleotides are TGTGCCATCAGTGAGTCTTCGACAGGGTCCACCGGGGAGCTGTTTTTT. This sequence encodes CAISESSTGSTGELFF.

The V and J genes are TRBV19 and TRBJ1-2; 9 bases agree with TRBD1. V shed 1 base and J 4 bases; nucleotides not matched to a gene: 4. Germline V gene sequence: CDR1 LNHDA, CDR2 SQIVND (reference sequence). CDR3 length: 15 amino acids. The CDR3 DNA is TGTGCCAGTAGTATAGGGACAGGGGTCAGCTATGGCTACACCTTC. Translating gives CASSIGTGVSYGYTF.

This clone was seen a handful of times. The chain employs TRBV28 and TRBJ1-5; no firm D call. The CDR3 loop spans 16 amino acids. Germline loops: CDR1 MDHEN, CDR2 SYDVKM. Between the trimmed V and J ends, which lost 4 bases and 0 bases, there was a span of 13 bases. The CDR3 sequence is CASSSLPGGSNQPQHF. The CDR3, as DNA: TGTGCCAGCAGTTCTCTCCCAGGAGGTAGCAATCAGCCCCAGCATTTT.

In its sample, this clone was seen a few times. This chain uses TRBV5-1 with TRBJ1-1, with D possibly matching TRBD1 (5 bases). The V gene's germline CDR1 is SGHRS and CDR2 YFSETQ. CDR3 length equals 15 residues. V gave up 4 bases and J gave up 2 bases, with 15 bases separating them. CDR3 sequence reads: CASSRIGQFNTEAFF. Here the CDR3 DNA reads TGCGCCAGCAGCCGAATAGGACAATTTAACACTGAAGCTTTCTTT.

The V and J genes are TRBV27 and TRBJ1-6; 8 bases are shared with TRBD1. CDR1 is MNHEY and CDR2 is SMNVEV in the germline V gene (reference sequence). The CDR3 sequence is 14 residues long. Trimming at V came to 6 bases and at J to 11 bases, leaving 9 bases not matched to a gene. The CDR3 DNA follows: TGTGCCAGCAGCCCCGGACAGGGAGAAGCACCCCTCCACTTT. Its translation is CASSPGQGEAPLHF.

The chain couples TRBV2 to TRBJ1-6; 8 nucleotides line up with TRBD1. V trimming: 8 bases; J trimming: 7 bases; junction bases outside the gene matches: 10. The germline V gene has CDR1 SNHLY and CDR2 FYNNEI. There are 15 residues in the CDR3. The CDR3 sequence is CASWNGQGYNSPLHF. In DNA form, the CDR3 reads TGTGCCAGCTGGAATGGACAGGGATACAATTCACCCCTCCACTTT. The full variable domain, its missing parts supplied by reference TRBV2 and TRBJ1-6, is EPEVTQTPSHQVTQMGQEVILRCVPISNHLYFYWYRQILGQKVEFLVSFYNNEISEKSEIFDDQFSVERPDGSNFTLKIRSTKLEDSAMYFCASWNGQGYNSPLHFGNGTRLTVT.

V gene TRBV2 combines with J gene TRBJ1-2; TRBD1 is a possible D gene (5 bases). From germline, CDR1 is SNHLY and CDR2 FYNNEI. V lost 7 bases and J lost 7, with 19 bases in between. CDR3 length equals 14 residues. The chain's CDR3 is CASTPWSGESGYTF. The CDR3 DNA follows: TGTGCCAGCACTCCTTGGTCGGGGGAAAGTGGCTACACCTTC.

The chain has TRBV5-1 and TRBJ1-3; the D is unclear. The V gene's germline CDR1 is SGHRS and CDR2 YFSETQ. CDR3 length: 13 residues. Trimming pared 0 bases from V and 8 bases from J, leaving 9 bases between. CDR3 sequence reads: CASSLGASDTIYF. In DNA, the CDR3 is TGCGCCAGCAGCTTGGGAGCAAGTGACACCATATATTTT.

CDR3 nucleotide sequence: TGTGCCAGCAGTTTAGACAGGGTCCTATACTACGAGCAGTACTTC. This encodes CASSLDRVLYYEQYF. The chain couples TRBV28 to TRBJ2-7, with 7 positions matching TRBD1. Germline loops: CDR1 MDHEN, CDR2 SYDVKM. The CDR3 length is 15 residues. V lost 2 bases, J lost 3 bases, and 7 bases stayed unmatched. Full variable domain (outside the CDR3, taken from reference TRBV28 and TRBJ2-7): DVKVTQSSRYLVKRTGEKVFLECVQDMDHENMFWYRQDPGLGLRLIYFSYDVKMKEKGDIPEGYSVSREKKERFSLILESASTNQTSMYLCASSLDRVLYYEQYFGPGTRLTVT.

The chain recombines TRBV28 with TRBJ2-7, with 9 bases lining up with TRBD2. Germline trimming cut 5 bases from V and 5 bases from J; bases unmatched to any gene: 16. The CDR3 runs to 17 residues. CDR1 MDHEN and CDR2 SYDVKM come from the germline V gene. The CDR3 DNA reads as TGTGCCAGCAGTATCCCTAGAGGGTCGCGGGGGGGCGACGAGCAGTACTTC. Its protein product is CASSIPRGSRGGDEQYF.

V usage is TRBV5-1 and J usage is TRBJ1-5, with 8 bases fitting TRBD1. This CDR3 has 14 amino acids. Germline trimming cut 5 bases from V and 7 bases from J; bases unmatched to any gene: 8. Germline CDR1 SGHRS, CDR2 YFSETQ. The CDR3 sequence is CASRGGTGDQPQHF. DNA for the CDR3: TGCGCCAGCAGGGGAGGGACAGGCGACCAGCCCCAGCATTTT.

The chain has TRBV5-1 and TRBJ1-1; D may be TRBD1 (5 bases). Deletions cut 3 bases from V and 1 base from J, with 13 bases between. This CDR3 is 15 amino acids long. Germline CDR1 SGHRS, CDR2 YFSETQ. The CDR3 sequence is CASSWAGTKNTEAFF. CDR3 in DNA: TGCGCCAGCAGCTGGGCGGGGACTAAGAACACTGAAGCTTTCTTT.

The table lists this clone with many counts. Other DNA variants within this sample encode the same CDR3. This rearrangement joins TRBV28 to TRBJ1-1, with 7 bases that match TRBD1. Germline V gene data show CDR1 as MDHEN and CDR2 as SYDVKM. The length of the CDR3 is 14 residues. V lost 4 bases and J lost 0; bases outside the gene matches: 2. The CDR3 here is CASSSTGMNTEAFF. The DNA of the CDR3 is TGTGCCAGCAGTTCGACAGGGATGAACACTGAAGCTTTCTTT.

The chain employs TRBV2 and TRBJ1-2, with D possibly being TRBD1 (5 bases). V lost 7 bases to trimming and J lost 3 bases, with 15 bases between them. The CDR3 is 14 residues long. Germline CDR1 is SNHLY and CDR2 is FYNNEI. The CDR3 sequence is CASTFYAGDYGYTF. The CDR3 region has the DNA TGTGCCAGCACCTTTTACGCGGGGGACTATGGCTACACCTTC.

In this sample, this clone turned up a few times. CDR3 region: CASSLDSGFAEKLFF. In DNA form, the CDR3 reads TGTGCCAGCAGCTTAGATTCAGGGTTCGCTGAAAAACTGTTTTTT. J is TRBJ1-4 and V is TRBV11-2; a possible D gene is TRBD1 (5 bases). Trimming took 0 bases from V and 7 from J, leaving 12 bases between them. CDR1 is SGHAT and CDR2 is FQNNGV in the germline V gene. This CDR3 spans 15 amino acids. Full variable domain (missing parts from reference TRBV11-2 and TRBJ1-4): EAGVAQSPRYKIIEKRQSVAFWCNPISGHATLYWYQQILGQGPKLLIQFQNNGVVDDSQLPKDRFSAERLKGVDSTLKIQPAKLEDSAVYLCASSLDSGFAEKLFFGSGTQLSVL.

The gene calls are TRBV6-2 or TRBV6-3 and TRBJ1-4; possibly TRBD1 for D (6 bases). Trimming took off 5 bases at V and 8 bases at J, with 18 bases between the two ends. CDR3 length: 15 residues. CDR1 is MNHEY and CDR2 is SVGEGT in the germline V gene. The chain's CDR3 is CASSNGDRLPEKLFF. The CDR3 bases are TGTGCCAGCAGTAACGGTGACAGGCTACCAGAAAAACTGTTTTTT.

The chain has TRBV27 and TRBJ2-1; 8 nucleotides line up with TRBD1. J lost 5 bases, V lost 11 bases, and 23 bases had no gene match. CDR3 size: 18 residues. Looked up from germline, CDR1 is MNHEY and CDR2 is SMNVEV (reference sequence). CDR3 in DNA: TGTGCCCCACGTGGGCCCACCGTCAGGGGGCCCCGCCACAATGAGCAGTTCTTC. This gives the protein CAPRGPTVRGPRHNEQFF.